The next 15 T cell receptor beta chains were all read from a single sample in a study of shared T cell receptors in the human thymus. Clones were read by immunoSEQ multiplex PCR, and TCRdb kept only the in-frame ones, dropping some. In the table there are more than 300,000 clones, around 93% of which are singletons. The sample taken for sequencing was thymocytes. The receptors were gathered from a human donor.

This clone was recorded only once. This chain uses TRBV19 with TRBJ2-7; 10 positions match TRBD2. Germline CDR1 reads LNHDA; CDR2 reads SQIVND (reference sequence). This CDR3 is built from 17 residues. V dropped 3 bases and J dropped 4; count of bases not matched to a gene: 12. The CDR3 DNA reads as TGTGCCAGTAGTATTCGGGCCTTAGCGGGAGGAGAGTACGAGCAGTACTTC. The encoded protein is CASSIRALAGGEYEQYF.

The DNA of the CDR3 is TGTGCCATCAGTGAGTCGGGGGGGTCCGGGAAGCTCCCCTACGAGCAGTACTTC. It codes for CAISESGGSGKLPYEQYF. The J gene is TRBJ2-7, the V gene TRBV10-3, with 7 bases identical to TRBD2. The V and J ends lost 0 bases and 2 bases, in that order; junction bases with no gene match: 13. Germline values: CDR1 ENHRY, CDR2 SYGVKD. This CDR3 comprises 18 residues.

The chain couples TRBV28 to TRBJ2-7, with D possibly TRBD2 on 6 matching bases. CDR1 MDHEN and CDR2 SYDVKM come from the germline V gene. There are 13 residues in the CDR3. Trimming left V 10 bases short and J 2 bases short, with 15 bases between. CDR3 sequence: CATLGGRTYEQYF. CDR3 coding DNA: TGTGCCACCCTTGGGGGGAGGACCTACGAGCAGTACTTC.

The genes are TRBV30 and TRBJ1-1; D gene unclear. V lost 4 bases and J 5 bases, leaving 8 bases between the germline ends. CDR1 is GTSNPN, CDR2 SVGIG, per germline (reference sequence). This CDR3 comprises 11 residues. The CDR3 spells CAWKWLTEAFF. The CDR3 DNA reads as TGTGCCTGGAAGTGGTTAACTGAAGCTTTCTTT.

The genes are TRBV30 and TRBJ2-2, with 9 positions matching TRBD1. Germline-derived CDR1 and CDR2 are GTSNPN and SVGIG (reference sequence). Germline trimming cut 4 bases from V and 1 base from J; bases unmatched to any gene: 13. This CDR3 spans 18 amino acids. CDR3 sequence reads: CAWITGTGFFLNTGELFF. The CDR3 DNA sequence: TGTGCCTGGATCACCGGGACAGGGTTCTTTTTGAACACCGGGGAGCTGTTTTTT.

The rearrangement joins TRBV27 to TRBJ2-1, with a tentative D call TRBD2 (6 bases). The V end was cut by 4 bases, the J end by 3 bases, with 19 bases between. Germline CDR1 MNHEY, CDR2 SMNVEV (reference sequence). This CDR3 spans 17 amino acids. The CDR3 reads CASSSARRGSFYNEQFF. The CDR3 DNA reads TGTGCCAGCAGTTCGGCCCGCCGGGGGAGCTTCTACAATGAGCAGTTCTTC.

V usage is TRBV6-5 and J usage is TRBJ2-3; 7 bases match TRBD2. CDR1 and CDR2 from the germline V gene are MNHEY and SVGAGI. V was pared by 2 bases and J by 3 bases, with 5 bases of the junction left unmatched. The length of the CDR3 is 15 residues. The CDR3 DNA follows: TGTGCCAGCAGTTACGAGGCGGGAGTGACAGATACGCAGTATTTT. This gives the protein CASSYEAGVTDTQYF.

The chain couples TRBV7-9 to TRBJ2-7; 9 positions agree with TRBD1. The CDR3 is 14 residues long. The V and J ends lost 5 bases and 4 bases, in that order; junction bases with no gene match: 6. In germline, CDR1 is SEHNR, CDR2 FQNEAQ (reference sequence). The CDR3 sequence is CASSAWDRDYEQYF. CDR3 bases: TGTGCCAGCAGCGCCTGGGACAGGGATTACGAGCAGTACTTC.

The chain employs TRBV7-2 and TRBJ1-2; D is undetermined. The CDR3 sequence is 13 residues long. The germline CDR1 and CDR2 sequences are SGHTA and FQGNSA. V was clipped by 2 bases and J by 0 bases, with 4 bases between them. The CDR3 is CASSLTANYGYTF. The CDR3 DNA reads TGTGCCAGCAGCTTAACAGCTAACTATGGCTACACCTTC.

The V call is TRBV5-1, the J call TRBJ2-7, with 9 bases that match TRBD2. From germline, CDR1 is SGHRS and CDR2 YFSETQ. The CDR3 has 16 amino acids. Unmatched junction bases numbered 8, after V lost 2 bases and J lost 2 bases. Here the CDR3 DNA reads TGCGCCAGCAGCTTCTCAAGGGCGGGAGGGCCCTACGAGCAGTACTTC. This translates into CASSFSRAGGPYEQYF.

This chain joins TRBV14 and TRBJ1-3; weak D call: TRBD1 (6 bases). CDR1 is SGHDN and CDR2 is FVKESK in the germline V gene. V lost 4 bases, J lost 3 bases, and 19 bases lay in between. CDR3 size: 17 residues. The CDR3 nucleotides read TGTGCCAGCAGCCCGTACCTTCAGGGGTTCGGTGGAAACACCATATATTTT. Translating it yields CASSPYLQGFGGNTIYF.

The chain joins TRBV7-9 to TRBJ2-5; TRBD1 agrees at 9 bases. The CDR3 covers 15 residues. V lost 6 bases to trimming and J lost 2 bases; unmatched junction nucleotides: 7. Per the germline V gene, CDR1 is SEHNR and CDR2 is FQNEAQ (reference sequence). The CDR3 spells CASSHPGQGQETQYF. CDR3 coding DNA: TGTGCCAGCAGTCACCCGGGACAGGGACAAGAGACCCAGTACTTC.

Only a few counts were recorded for this clone. The CDR3 sequence: CSAPDREAFF. The CDR3 coding sequence is TGCAGTGCCCCGGACAGGGAAGCTTTCTTT. The gene calls are TRBV20-1 and TRBJ1-1, with 7 positions matching TRBD1. The germline gives CDR1 DFQATT, CDR2 SNEGSKA (reference sequence). The J segment lost 8 bases and the V segment lost 6 bases, leaving 3 bases of the junction unmatched. This CDR3 is built from 10 residues.

Of note for this clone: Germline and junction disagree at one end, which may indicate a read error. This chain connects TRBV7-7 to TRBJ2-2; 7 bases match TRBD2. The length of the CDR3 is 19 residues. The germline gives CDR1 SSHAT, CDR2 FNYEAQ (reference sequence). Here the CDR3 DNA reads TGTGCTAGCAGCTTACGCGGGAGAGCCCATTTCGCGAACACCGGGGAGCTGTTTTTT. It yields the protein CASSLRGRAHFANTGELFF.

The J gene is TRBJ2-5, the V gene TRBV29-1; D gene unclear. The germline gives CDR1 SQVTM, CDR2 ANQGSEA. The CDR3 is 11 residues long. V lost 7 bases to trimming and J lost 3 bases, with 9 bases between them. The CDR3 here is CSAGTKETQYF. The CDR3 DNA reads TGCAGCGCCGGTACCAAAGAGACCCAGTACTTC.